This T cell receptor beta chain derives from a study of cytomegalovirus exposure and HLA in healthy donors. Overall study findings and caveats: In a later analysis, DRB1 alleles had the most associated TCRs; HLA-C alleles the fewest. In an earlier analysis, in approximately 630 donors, most V segments appeared productive either ~87% or ~30% of the time. Sequence variants that were highly shared formed a cluster that was likely a sequencing artifact.

PCR involved 60 Vbeta and 13 Jbeta primers. The table came from immunoSEQ multiplex PCR; TCRdb's copy has only in-frame clones and leaves some out. The data show about 160,000 clones, 83% seen once. About this clone itself: Its antigen remains unknown.

This CDR3 region has 13 residues. Germline V gene lookup returns CDR1 SGHTS and CDR2 YDEGEE. Trimming removed 0 bases at V and 1 base at J, with 5 bases between. The chain is built from TRBV5-8 and TRBJ2-7; D is ambiguous. Material: PBMCs. This clonotype was sampled from a man over 45 in good health and CMV-seropositive. CDR3 sequence reads: CASSLDGSYEQYF. The CDR3 DNA reads TGTGCCAGCAGCTTGGACGGTTCCTACGAGCAGTACTTC.